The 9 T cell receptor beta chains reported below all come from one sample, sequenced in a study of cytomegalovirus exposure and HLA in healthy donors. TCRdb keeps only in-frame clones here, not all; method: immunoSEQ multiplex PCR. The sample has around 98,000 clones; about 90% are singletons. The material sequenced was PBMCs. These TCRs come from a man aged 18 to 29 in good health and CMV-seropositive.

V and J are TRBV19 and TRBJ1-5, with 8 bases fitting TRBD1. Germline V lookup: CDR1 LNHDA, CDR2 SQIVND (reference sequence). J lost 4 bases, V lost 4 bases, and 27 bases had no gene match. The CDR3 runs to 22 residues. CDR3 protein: CASSRITRGQEKPLIRNQPQHF. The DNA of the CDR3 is TGTGCCAGTAGTAGAATAACCAGGGGACAGGAGAAACCCTTGATTAGGAATCAGCCCCAGCATTTT.

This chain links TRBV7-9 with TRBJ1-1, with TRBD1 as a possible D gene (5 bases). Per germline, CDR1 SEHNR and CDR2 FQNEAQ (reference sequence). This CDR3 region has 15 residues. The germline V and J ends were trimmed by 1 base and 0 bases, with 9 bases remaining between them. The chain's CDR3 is CASSLGWGVNTEAFF. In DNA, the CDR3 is TGTGCCAGCAGCTTAGGTTGGGGGGTGAACACTGAAGCTTTCTTT.

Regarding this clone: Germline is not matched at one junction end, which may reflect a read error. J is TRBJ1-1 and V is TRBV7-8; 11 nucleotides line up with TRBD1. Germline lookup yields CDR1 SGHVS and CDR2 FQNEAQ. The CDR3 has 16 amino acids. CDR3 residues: CASSTWDRGVNIEAFF. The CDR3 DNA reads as TGTGCCAGCAGCACCTGGGACAGGGGGGTGAACATTGAAGCTTTCTTT.

The CDR3 DNA sequence: TGTGCCAGCACCCGGGACAGGGGGCTAGAGACCCAGTACTTC. Protein: CASTRDRGLETQYF. This rearrangement joins TRBV28 to TRBJ2-5; 12 nucleotides line up with TRBD1. The V and J ends lost 7 bases and 4 bases, in that order; junction bases with no gene match: 4. The CDR3 spans 14 residues. Per the germline V gene, CDR1 is MDHEN and CDR2 is SYDVKM.

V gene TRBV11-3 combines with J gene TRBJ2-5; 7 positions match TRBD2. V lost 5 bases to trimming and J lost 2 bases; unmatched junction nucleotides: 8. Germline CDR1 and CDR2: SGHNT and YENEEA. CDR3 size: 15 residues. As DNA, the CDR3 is TGTGCCAGCAGCAACAGCGGGATGGGGCAAGAGACCCAGTACTTC. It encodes CASSNSGMGQETQYF.

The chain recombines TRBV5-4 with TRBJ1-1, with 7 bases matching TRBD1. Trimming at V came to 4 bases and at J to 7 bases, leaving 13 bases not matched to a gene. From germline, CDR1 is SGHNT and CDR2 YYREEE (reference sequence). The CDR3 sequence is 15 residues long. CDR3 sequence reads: CASSPGGGGGGEAFF. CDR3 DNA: TGTGCCAGCAGCCCCGGTGGAGGGGGCGGTGGTGAAGCTTTCTTT.

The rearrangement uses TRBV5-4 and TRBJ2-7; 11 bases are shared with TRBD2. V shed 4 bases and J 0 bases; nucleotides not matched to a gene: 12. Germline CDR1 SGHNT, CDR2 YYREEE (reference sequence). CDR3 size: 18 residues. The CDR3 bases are TGTGCCAGCAGCGTCACTAGCGGGAGAAGATCCAGCTCCTACGAGCAGTACTTC. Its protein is CASSVTSGRRSSSYEQYF.

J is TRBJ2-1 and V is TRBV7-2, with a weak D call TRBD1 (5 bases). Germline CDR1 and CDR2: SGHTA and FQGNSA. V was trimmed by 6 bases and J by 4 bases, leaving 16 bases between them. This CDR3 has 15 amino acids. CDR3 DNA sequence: TGTGCCAGCAGGCTTGGGGCGATTAGGTACAATGAGCAGTTCTTC. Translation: CASRLGAIRYNEQFF.

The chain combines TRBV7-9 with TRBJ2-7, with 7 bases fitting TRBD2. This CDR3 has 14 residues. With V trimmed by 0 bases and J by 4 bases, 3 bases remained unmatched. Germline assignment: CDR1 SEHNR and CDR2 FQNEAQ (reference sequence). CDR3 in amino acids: CASSLAGGDYEQYF. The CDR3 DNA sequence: TGTGCCAGCAGCTTAGCGGGAGGGGATTACGAGCAGTACTTC.